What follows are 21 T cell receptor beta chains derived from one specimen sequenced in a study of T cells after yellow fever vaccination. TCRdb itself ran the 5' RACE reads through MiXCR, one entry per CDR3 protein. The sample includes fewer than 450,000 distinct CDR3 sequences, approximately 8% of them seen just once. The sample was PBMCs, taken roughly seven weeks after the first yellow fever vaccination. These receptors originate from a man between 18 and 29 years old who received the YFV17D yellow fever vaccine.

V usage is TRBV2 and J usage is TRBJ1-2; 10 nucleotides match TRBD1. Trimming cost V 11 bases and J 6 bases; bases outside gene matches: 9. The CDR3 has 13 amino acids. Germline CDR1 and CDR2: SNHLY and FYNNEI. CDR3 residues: CAGIRQGADGYTF. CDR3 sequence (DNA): TGTGCCGGAATAAGACAGGGGGCGGATGGCTACACCTTC.

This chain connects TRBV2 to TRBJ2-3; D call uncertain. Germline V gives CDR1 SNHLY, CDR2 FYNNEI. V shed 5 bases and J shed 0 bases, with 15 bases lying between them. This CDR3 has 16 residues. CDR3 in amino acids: CASSSQGPFSTDTQYF. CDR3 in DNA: TGTGCCAGCAGTTCACAAGGGCCGTTTAGCACAGATACGCAGTATTTT.

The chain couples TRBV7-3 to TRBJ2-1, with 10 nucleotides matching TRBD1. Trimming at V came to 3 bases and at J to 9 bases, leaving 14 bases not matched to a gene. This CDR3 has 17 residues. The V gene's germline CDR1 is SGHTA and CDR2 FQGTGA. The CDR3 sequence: CASSFSPPGQGLSEQFF. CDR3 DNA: TGTGCCAGCAGCTTTTCACCCCCGGGACAGGGGTTGTCTGAGCAGTTCTTC.

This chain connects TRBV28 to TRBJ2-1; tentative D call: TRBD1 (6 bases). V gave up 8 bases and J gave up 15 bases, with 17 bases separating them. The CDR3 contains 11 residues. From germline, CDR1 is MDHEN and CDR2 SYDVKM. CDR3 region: CASGAEGVWFF. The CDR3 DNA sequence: TGTGCCAGCGGTGCTGAGGGGGTATGGTTCTTC. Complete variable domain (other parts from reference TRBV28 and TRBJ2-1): DVKVTQSSRYLVKRTGEKVFLECVQDMDHENMFWYRQDPGLGLRLIYFSYDVKMKEKGDIPEGYSVSREKKERFSLILESASTNQTSMYLCASGAEGVWFFGPGTRLTVL.

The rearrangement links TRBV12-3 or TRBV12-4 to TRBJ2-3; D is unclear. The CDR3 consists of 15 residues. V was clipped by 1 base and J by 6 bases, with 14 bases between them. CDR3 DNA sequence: TGTGCCAGCAGTTTAGTAGGTGGTGTGATGGATACGCAGTATTTT. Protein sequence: CASSLVGGVMDTQYF.

The CDR3 protein is CSASGGKETQYF. CDR3 nucleotides: TGCAGTGCTAGCGGGGGGAAAGAGACCCAGTACTTC. The chain uses TRBV20-1 and TRBJ2-5; 7 bases match TRBD2. V was clipped by 3 bases and J by 3 bases; unmatched bases: 1. The CDR3 is made up of 12 amino acids. In germline, CDR1 is DFQATT, CDR2 SNEGSKA (reference sequence).

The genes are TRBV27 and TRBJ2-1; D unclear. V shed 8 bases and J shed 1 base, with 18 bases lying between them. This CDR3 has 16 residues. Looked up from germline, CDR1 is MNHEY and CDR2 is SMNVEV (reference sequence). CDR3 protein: CASALMTPPSYNEQFF. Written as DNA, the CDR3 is TGTGCCAGCGCGCTCATGACTCCCCCTTCCTACAATGAGCAGTTCTTC.

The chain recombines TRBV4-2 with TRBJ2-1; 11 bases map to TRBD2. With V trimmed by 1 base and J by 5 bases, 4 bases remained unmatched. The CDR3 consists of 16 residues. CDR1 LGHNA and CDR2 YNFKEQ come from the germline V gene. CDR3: CASSQGGLADNNEQFF. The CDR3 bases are TGTGCCAGCAGCCAAGGGGGACTAGCGGACAACAATGAGCAGTTCTTC.

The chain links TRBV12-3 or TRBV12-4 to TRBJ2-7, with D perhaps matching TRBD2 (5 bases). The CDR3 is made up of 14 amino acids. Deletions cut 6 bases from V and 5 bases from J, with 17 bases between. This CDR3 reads CASSLHDTRDEQYV. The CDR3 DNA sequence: TGTGCCAGCAGCCTACATGATACGAGGGACGAGCAGTACGTC.

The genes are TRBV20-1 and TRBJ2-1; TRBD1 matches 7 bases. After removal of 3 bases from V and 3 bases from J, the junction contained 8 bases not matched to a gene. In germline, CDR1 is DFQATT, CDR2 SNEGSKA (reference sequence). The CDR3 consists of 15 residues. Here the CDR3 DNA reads TGCAGTGCTAGGGCGGACAGGTCCTACTACAATGAGCAGTTCTTC. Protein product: CSARADRSYYNEQFF.

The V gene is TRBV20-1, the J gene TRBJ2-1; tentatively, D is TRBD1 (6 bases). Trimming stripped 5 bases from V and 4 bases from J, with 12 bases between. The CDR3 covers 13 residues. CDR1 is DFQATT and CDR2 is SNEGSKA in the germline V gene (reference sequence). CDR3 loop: CSAGQPTYNEQFF. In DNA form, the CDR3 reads TGCAGTGCTGGACAGCCTACATACAATGAGCAGTTCTTC.

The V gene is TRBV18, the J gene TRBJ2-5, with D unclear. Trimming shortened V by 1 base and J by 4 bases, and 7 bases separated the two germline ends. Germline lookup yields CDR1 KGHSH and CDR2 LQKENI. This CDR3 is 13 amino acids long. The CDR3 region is CASSPLPGETQYF. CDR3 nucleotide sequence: TGTGCCAGCTCACCACTACCTGGAGAGACCCAGTACTTC. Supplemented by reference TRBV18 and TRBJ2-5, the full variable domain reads NAGVMQNPRHLVRRRGQEARLRCSPMKGHSHVYWYRQLPEEGLKFMVYLQKENIIDESGMPKERFSAEFPKEGPSILRIQQVVRGDSAAYFCASSPLPGETQYFGPGTRLLVL.

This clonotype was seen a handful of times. CDR3 coding DNA: TGCAGTGCGGCCGGGACAGGGGGCTGGGGCACTGAAGCTTTCTTT. It is translated as CSAAGTGGWGTEAFF. This chain links TRBV20-1 with TRBJ1-1; 12 bases are a match to TRBD1. The CDR3 contains 15 residues. After removal of 6 bases from V and 4 bases from J, the junction contained 9 bases not matched to a gene. Germline V gene lookup returns CDR1 DFQATT and CDR2 SNEGSKA (reference sequence).

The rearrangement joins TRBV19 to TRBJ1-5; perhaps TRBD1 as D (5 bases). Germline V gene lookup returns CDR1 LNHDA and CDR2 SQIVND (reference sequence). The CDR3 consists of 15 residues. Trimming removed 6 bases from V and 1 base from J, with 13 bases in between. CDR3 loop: CASRVVGGSNQPQHF. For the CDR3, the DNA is TGTGCCAGTAGAGTGGTTGGGGGAAGCAATCAGCCCCAGCATTTT.

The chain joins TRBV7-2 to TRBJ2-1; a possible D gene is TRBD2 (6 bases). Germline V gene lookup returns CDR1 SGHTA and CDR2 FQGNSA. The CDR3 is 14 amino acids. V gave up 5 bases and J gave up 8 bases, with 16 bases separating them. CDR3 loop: CASSRQEGRYEQFF. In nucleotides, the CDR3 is TGTGCCAGCAGCCGCCAGGAGGGGCGCTATGAGCAGTTCTTC.

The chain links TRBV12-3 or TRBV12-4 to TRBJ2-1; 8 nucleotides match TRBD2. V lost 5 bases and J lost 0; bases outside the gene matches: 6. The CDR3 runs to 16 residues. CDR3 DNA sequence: TGTGCCAGCAGTCCTAGCGGGTCGAGCTCCTACAATGAGCAGTTCTTC. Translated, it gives CASSPSGSSSYNEQFF.

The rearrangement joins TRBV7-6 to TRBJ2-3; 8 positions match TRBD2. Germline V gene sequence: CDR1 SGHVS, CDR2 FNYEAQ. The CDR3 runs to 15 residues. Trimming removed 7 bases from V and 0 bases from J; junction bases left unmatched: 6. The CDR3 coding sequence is TGTGCCAGCATCAGGACTAGCATTAGCACAGATACGCAGTATTTT. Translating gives CASIRTSISTDTQYF.

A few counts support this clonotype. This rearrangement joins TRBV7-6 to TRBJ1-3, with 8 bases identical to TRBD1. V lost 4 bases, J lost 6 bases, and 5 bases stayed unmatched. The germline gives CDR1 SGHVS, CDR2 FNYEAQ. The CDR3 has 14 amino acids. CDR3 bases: TGTGCCAGCAGCTCGACAGGGGAAGCAAACACCATATATTTT. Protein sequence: CASSSTGEANTIYF.

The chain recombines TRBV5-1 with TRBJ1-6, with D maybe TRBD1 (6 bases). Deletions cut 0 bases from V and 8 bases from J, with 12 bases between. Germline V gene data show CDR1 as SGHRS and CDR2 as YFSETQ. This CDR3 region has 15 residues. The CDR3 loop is CASSLAPDSYSPLHF. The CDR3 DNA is TGCGCCAGCAGCTTGGCCCCGGACAGCTATTCACCCCTCCACTTT.

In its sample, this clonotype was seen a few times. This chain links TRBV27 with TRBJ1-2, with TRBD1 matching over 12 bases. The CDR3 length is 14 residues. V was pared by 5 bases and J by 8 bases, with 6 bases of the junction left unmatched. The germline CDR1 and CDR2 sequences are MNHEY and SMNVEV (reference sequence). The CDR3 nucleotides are TGTGCCAGCAGTCCCGGGACAGGGGGCTGGGGCTACACCTTC. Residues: CASSPGTGGWGYTF.

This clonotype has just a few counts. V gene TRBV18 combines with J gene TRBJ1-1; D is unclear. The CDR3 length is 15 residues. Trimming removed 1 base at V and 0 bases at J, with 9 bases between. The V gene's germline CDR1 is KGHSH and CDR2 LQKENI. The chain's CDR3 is CASSPLVGMNTEAFF. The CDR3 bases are TGTGCCAGCTCACCACTTGTCGGTATGAACACTGAAGCTTTCTTT.